These 9 T cell receptor beta chains originate from one sample sequenced in a study of regulatory T cells in long-lasting Graves disease. Time point meaning: persistent/refractory GD, antithyroid drugs over 5 years with positive TRAb. The TCR library used RNA extracted from PBMCs. For TCR beta, libraries came from iRepertoire HTBI primers and Arm-PCR of CDR3 regions. MiXCR, run by TCRdb on the multiplex PCR reads, gives a single entry per CDR3 protein. This repertoire shows roughly 700,000 distinct CDR3 sequences, around 30% found once; its top ten account for around 42%. This specimen consisted of peripheral blood mononuclear cells (PBMCs), obtained when the disease was refractory, from a patient treated with antithyroid drugs. Receptor source: a female donor with Graves disease.

This clonotype was seen a few times. The genes are TRBV6-1 and TRBJ2-7; possibly TRBD2 for D (5 bases). Trimming shortened V by 5 bases and J by 3 bases, and 17 bases separated the two germline ends. The CDR3 is made up of 15 amino acids. Germline V lookup: CDR1 MNHNS, CDR2 SASEGT. In nucleotides, the CDR3 is TGTGCCAGCAGTCCCTACCCCGGAGGAAACTACGAGCAGTACTTC. Residues: CASSPYPGGNYEQYF.

The V gene is TRBV7-9, the J gene TRBJ1-1; D perhaps matches TRBD1 (5 bases). V lost 1 base to trimming and J lost 2 bases, with 11 bases between them. The CDR3 is made up of 15 amino acids. Germline CDR1 is SEHNR and CDR2 is FQNEAQ (reference sequence). Here the CDR3 DNA reads TGTGCCAGCAGCTTAGGGGGACTGATCAACACTGAAGCTTTCTTT. This codes for CASSLGGLINTEAFF.

The chain recombines TRBV6-1 with TRBJ2-2, with D possibly TRBD2 on 5 matching bases. The germline V and J ends were trimmed by 6 bases and 3 bases, with 11 bases remaining between them. Germline values: CDR1 MNHNS, CDR2 SASEGT. The CDR3 length is 14 residues. The CDR3 protein is CASRRVFDTGELFF. CDR3 coding DNA: TGTGCCAGCAGGAGGGTTTTCGACACCGGGGAGCTGTTTTTT.

The rearrangement links TRBV6-1 to TRBJ2-7; 9 bases are shared with TRBD2. V was clipped by 10 bases and J by 4 bases; unmatched bases: 8. Germline values: CDR1 MNHNS, CDR2 SASEGT. The CDR3 has 13 amino acids. The CDR3, as DNA: TGTGCCACCACGGCTCTAGCGGGATACGAGCAGTACTTC. It encodes CATTALAGYEQYF.

The chain joins TRBV28 to TRBJ1-2, with 8 bases identical to TRBD1. Germline values: CDR1 MDHEN, CDR2 SYDVKM. The CDR3 totals 16 residues. With 7 bases clipped from V and 7 bases from J, the junction kept 17 bases outside the gene matches. The CDR3 DNA sequence: TGTGCCAGCAATGAATTACCTGGACAGGGTGATGGTGGCTACACCTTC. Its translation: CASNELPGQGDGGYTF.

This clonotype appeared a few times. CDR3 residues: CASGLDTGDGYTF. DNA for the CDR3: TGTGCCAGCGGTTTGGATACAGGGGATGGCTACACCTTC. The chain links TRBV6-2 or TRBV6-3 to TRBJ1-2, with 7 bases lining up with TRBD1. Germline CDR1 is MNHEY and CDR2 is SVGEGT. V shed 8 bases, J shed 6 bases, and the junction held 9 bases outside the gene matches. The CDR3 loop spans 13 amino acids.

The chain is built from TRBV2 and TRBJ1-5, with D tentatively TRBD1 (6 bases). V lost 7 bases and J lost 7, with 17 bases in between. CDR1 and CDR2 (germline): SNHLY, FYNNEI. The CDR3 runs 14 residues. The CDR3 reads CASNPTGRRQPQHF. The CDR3 coding sequence is TGTGCCAGCAACCCAACAGGGAGGAGGCAGCCCCAGCATTTT.

This clonotype was seen ten or more times. CDR3: CASSRSTGGGKQYF. The CDR3 nucleotides are TGTGCCAGCAGCCGGTCGACAGGGGGCGGTAAGCAGTACTTC. The chain links TRBV12-3 or TRBV12-4 to TRBJ2-7; 10 nucleotides line up with TRBD1. The CDR3 runs 14 residues. The ends lost 6 bases at V and 8 bases at J; junction bases unmatched: 10.

This clonotype was picked up a small number of times. This rearrangement joins TRBV30 to TRBJ1-5; D is unresolved. Germline values: CDR1 GTSNPN, CDR2 SVGIG (reference sequence). The V end was cut by 0 bases, the J end by 4 bases, with 10 bases between. The CDR3 has 14 residues. CDR3 DNA sequence: TGTGCCTGGAGTGTACTAGGTCAGAATCAGCCCCAGCATTTT. Protein sequence: CAWSVLGQNQPQHF. Together with reference TRBV30 and TRBJ1-5, the CDR3 gives the full variable domain: SQTIHQWPATLVQPVGSPLSLECTVEGTSNPNLYWYRQAAGRGLQLLFYSVGIGQISSEVPQNLSASRPQDRQFILSSKKLLLSDSGFYLCAWSVLGQNQPQHFGDGTRLSIL.